These 5 T cell receptor beta chains share one sample of origin, sequenced in a study of blood T cells in healthy people across ages (dated by TCRdb to between 2014 and 2017). The library was built by means of 5' RACE. TCRdb lists the instrument as Illumina HiSeq 2500. A second PCR of 7 to 11 cycles was performed with a sample-barcoded 5' primer and a J-beta primer mix. The public reads were reanalyzed by TCRdb: fastp trimming at Q25, MiXCR alignment, in-frame beta chains only. Under each unique CDR3 protein, matching rows form one entry showing the most common genes and DNA. The sample records some 710,000 distinct CDR3 sequences, about 47% of which are singletons. Around 18% of the sample comes from the top ten. Specimen: blood. These receptors were collected from a man older than 75 in good health.

The table lists this clonotype with many counts. V gene TRBV7-8 combines with J gene TRBJ1-2, with a weak D call TRBD1 (6 bases). The germline gives CDR1 SGHVS, CDR2 FQNEAQ. V lost 3 bases to trimming and J lost 4 bases, with 18 bases between them. This CDR3 has 16 residues. The CDR3 loop is CASSLLYGGRTYGYTF. Here the CDR3 DNA reads TGTGCCAGCAGCTTGTTATATGGGGGGCGCACCTATGGCTACACCTTC.

This clonotype was seen more than once but under ten times. The chain joins TRBV20-1 to TRBJ2-7, with D unclear. Per germline, CDR1 DFQATT and CDR2 SNEGSKA (reference sequence). The CDR3 contains 10 residues. CDR3 nucleotides: TGCAGCGCCCAATGGGAATCACAGTACTTC. It yields the protein CSAQWESQYF.

This rearrangement joins TRBV20-1 to TRBJ2-1; D remains ambiguous. This CDR3 comprises 10 residues. The germline V gene has CDR1 DFQATT and CDR2 SNEGSKA (reference sequence). V gave up 3 bases and J gave up 8 bases, with 5 bases separating them. The CDR3 here is CSASIYEQFF. CDR3 nucleotides: TGCAGTGCTAGTATATATGAGCAGTTCTTC.

Only a few counts were recorded for this clonotype. The chain has TRBV20-1 and TRBJ2-7; D ambiguous. CDR1 is DFQATT, CDR2 SNEGSKA, per germline (reference sequence). The CDR3 contains 14 residues. Between the trimmed V and J ends, which lost 0 bases and 9 bases, there was a span of 18 bases. The CDR3 bases are TGCAGTGCTAGAGATCAAGGCTTTTGGATGGGGCAGTACTTC. Translating gives CSARDQGFWMGQYF.

This chain joins TRBV6-6 and TRBJ2-5; 9 positions match TRBD1. The J call may be faulty, since TRBJ2-7 better matches the DNA end. Germline CDR1 reads MNHNY; CDR2 reads SVGAGI (reference sequence). The CDR3 totals 16 residues. CDR3 nucleotides: TGTGCCAGCAGTTACTCACAACAGGGGGCGAGGTACGAGCAGTACTTC. Its protein is CASSYSQQGARYEQYF.